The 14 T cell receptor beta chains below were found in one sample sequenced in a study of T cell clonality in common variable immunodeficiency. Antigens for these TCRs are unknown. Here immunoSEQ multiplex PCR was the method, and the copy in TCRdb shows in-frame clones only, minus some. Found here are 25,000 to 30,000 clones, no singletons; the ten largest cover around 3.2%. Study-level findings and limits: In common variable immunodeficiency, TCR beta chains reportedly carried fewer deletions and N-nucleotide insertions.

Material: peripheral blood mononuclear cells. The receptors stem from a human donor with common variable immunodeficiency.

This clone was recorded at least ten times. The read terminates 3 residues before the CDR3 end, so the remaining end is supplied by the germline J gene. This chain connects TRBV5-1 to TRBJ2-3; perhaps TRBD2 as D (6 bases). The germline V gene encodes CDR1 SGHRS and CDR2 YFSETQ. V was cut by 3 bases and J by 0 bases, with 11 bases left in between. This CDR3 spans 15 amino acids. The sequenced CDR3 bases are TGCGCCAGCAGCTCGGGACTCACTAGCACAGATACG. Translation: CASSSGLTSTDT. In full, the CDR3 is CASSSGLTSTDTQYF.

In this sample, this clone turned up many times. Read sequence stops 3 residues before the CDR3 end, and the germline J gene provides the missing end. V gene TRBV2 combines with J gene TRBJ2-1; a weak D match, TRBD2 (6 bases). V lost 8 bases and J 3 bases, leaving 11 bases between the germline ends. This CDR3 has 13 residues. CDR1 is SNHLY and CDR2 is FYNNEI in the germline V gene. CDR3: CASSSESYNEQFF. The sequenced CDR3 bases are TGTGCCAGCTCTAGCGAGAGCTACAATGAG.

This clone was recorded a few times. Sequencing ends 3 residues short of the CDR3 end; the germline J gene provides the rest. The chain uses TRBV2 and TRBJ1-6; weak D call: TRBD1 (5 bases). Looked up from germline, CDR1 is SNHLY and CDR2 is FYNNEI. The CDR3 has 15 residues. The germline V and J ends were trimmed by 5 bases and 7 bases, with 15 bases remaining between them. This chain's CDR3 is CASSRGRQGNSPLHF. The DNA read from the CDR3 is TGTGCCAGCAGTCGGGGGAGGCAGGGCAATTCACCC.

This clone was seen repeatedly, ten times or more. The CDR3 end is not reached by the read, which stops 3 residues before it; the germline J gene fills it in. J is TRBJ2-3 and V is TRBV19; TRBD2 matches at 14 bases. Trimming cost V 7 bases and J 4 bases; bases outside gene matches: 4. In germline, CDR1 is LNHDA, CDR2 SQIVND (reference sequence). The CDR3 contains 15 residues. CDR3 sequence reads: CASTRTSGRPDTQYF. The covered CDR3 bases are TGTGCCAGTACTCGGACTAGCGGGAGGCCAGATACG.

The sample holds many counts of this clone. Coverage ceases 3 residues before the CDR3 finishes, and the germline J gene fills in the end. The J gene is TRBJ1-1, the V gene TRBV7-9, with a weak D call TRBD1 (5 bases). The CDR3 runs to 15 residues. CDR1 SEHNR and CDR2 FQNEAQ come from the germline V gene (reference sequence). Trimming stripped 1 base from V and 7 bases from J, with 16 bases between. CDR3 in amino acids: CASSLGTGAGGEAFF. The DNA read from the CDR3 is TGTGCCAGCAGCTTAGGCACAGGAGCGGGGGGTGAA.

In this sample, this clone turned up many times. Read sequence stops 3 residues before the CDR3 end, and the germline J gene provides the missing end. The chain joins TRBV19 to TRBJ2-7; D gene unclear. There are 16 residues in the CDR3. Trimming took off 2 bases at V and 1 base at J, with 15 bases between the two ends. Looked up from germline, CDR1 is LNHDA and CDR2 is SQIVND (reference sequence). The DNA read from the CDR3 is TGTGCCAGTAGTATAATGGCCAGTTCCAGGTCCTACGAG. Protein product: CASSIMASSRSYE. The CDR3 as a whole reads CASSIMASSRSYEQYF.

The CDR3 loop reads CASSLVGQEAYGYTF. The part of the CDR3 DNA that was read is TGTGCCAGCAGCTTGGTAGGACAGGAGGCCTATGGC. V and J are TRBV5-6 and TRBJ1-2; 7 bases match TRBD1. From the germline J gene comes the end of the CDR3, since the read stops 3 residues before it. The germline CDR1 and CDR2 sequences are SGHDT and YYEEEE. The CDR3 covers 15 residues. Losses at the gene ends were 0 bases for V and 4 bases for J; bases not matched to a gene: 6.

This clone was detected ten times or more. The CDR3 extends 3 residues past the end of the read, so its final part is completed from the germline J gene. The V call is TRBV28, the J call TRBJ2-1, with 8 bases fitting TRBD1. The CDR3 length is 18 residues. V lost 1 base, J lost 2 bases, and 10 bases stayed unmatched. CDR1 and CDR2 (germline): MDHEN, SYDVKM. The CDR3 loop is CASSLSLGQGQPYNEQFF. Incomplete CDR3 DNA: TGTGCCAGCAGTTTATCCCTCGGACAGGGACAACCCTACAATGAG.

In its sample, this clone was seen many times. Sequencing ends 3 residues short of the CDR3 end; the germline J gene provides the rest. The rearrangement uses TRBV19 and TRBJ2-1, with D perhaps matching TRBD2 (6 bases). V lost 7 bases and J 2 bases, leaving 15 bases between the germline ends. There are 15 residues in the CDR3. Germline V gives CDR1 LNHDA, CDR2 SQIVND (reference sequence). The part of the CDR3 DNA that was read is TGTGCCAGTACCCTTAGCGGAGATCCCTACAATGAG. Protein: CASTLSGDPYNE. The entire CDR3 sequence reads CASTLSGDPYNEQFF.

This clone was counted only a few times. CDR3: CASSVKTSGGVYNEQFF. The sequenced CDR3 bases are TGCGCCAGCAGCGTCAAGACTAGCGGGGGAGTATACAATGAG. The rearrangement joins TRBV5-1 to TRBJ2-1, with 12 bases lining up with TRBD2. The observed sequence ends 3 residues before the CDR3 terminus, with the missing tail filled in from the germline J gene. V lost 4 bases, J lost 4 bases, and 9 bases stayed unmatched. The CDR3 loop spans 17 amino acids. Looked up from germline, CDR1 is SGHRS and CDR2 is YFSETQ.

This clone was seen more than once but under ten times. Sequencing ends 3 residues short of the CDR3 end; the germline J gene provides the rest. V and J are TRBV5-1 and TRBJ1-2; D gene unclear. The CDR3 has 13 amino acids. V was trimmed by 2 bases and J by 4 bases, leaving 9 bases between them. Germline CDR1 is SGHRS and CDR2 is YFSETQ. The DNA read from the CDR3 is TGCGCCAGCAGCTTCGGGGATCTCTATGGC. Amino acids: CASSFGDLYG. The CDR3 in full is CASSFGDLYGYTF.

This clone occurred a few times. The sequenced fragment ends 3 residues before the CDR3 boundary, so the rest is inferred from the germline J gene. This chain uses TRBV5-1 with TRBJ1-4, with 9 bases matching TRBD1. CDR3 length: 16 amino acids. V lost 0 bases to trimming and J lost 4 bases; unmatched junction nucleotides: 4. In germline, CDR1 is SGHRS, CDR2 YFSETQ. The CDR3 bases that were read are TGCGCCAGCAGCTTGGAGGGGACAGGGAATAATGAAAAA. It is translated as CASSLEGTGNNEK. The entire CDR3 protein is CASSLEGTGNNEKLFF.

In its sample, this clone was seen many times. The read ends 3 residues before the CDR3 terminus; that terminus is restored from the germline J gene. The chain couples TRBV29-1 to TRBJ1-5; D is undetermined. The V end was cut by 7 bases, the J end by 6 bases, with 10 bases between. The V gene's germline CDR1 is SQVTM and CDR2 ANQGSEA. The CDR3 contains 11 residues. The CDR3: CSDVQCQPQHF. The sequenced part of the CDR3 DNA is TGCAGCGATGTACAGTGTCAGCCC. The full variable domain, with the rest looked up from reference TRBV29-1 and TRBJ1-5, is SAVISQKPSRDICQRGTSLTIQCQVDSQVTMMFWYRQQPGQSLTLIATANQGSEATYESGFVIDKFPISRPNLTFSTLTVSNMSPEDSSIYLCSDVQCQPQHFGDGTRLSIL.

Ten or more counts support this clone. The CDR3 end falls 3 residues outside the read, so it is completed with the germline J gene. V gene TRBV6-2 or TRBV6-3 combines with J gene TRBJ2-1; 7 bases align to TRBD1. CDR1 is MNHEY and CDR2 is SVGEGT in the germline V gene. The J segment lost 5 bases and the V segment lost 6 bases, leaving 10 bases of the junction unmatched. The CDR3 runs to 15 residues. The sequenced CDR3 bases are TGTGCCAGCAGGAACCTTCGGGACAGTGACAATGAG. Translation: CASRNLRDSDNE. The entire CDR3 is CASRNLRDSDNEQFF.